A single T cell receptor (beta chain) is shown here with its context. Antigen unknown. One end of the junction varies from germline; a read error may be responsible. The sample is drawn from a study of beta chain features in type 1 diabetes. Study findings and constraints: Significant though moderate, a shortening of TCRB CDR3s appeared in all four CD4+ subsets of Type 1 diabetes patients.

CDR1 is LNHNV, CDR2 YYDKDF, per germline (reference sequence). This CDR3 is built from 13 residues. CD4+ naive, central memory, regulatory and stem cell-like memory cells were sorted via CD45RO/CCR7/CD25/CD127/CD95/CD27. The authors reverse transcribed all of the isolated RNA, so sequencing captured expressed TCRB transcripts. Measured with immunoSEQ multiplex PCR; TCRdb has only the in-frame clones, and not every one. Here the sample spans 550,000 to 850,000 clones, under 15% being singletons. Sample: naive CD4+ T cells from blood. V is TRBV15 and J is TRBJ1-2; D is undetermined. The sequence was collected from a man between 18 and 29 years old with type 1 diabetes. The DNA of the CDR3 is TGTGCCACCAGCGCAGAGGCCCCCAGCGGGTGGGACTTC. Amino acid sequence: CATSAEAPSGWDF.